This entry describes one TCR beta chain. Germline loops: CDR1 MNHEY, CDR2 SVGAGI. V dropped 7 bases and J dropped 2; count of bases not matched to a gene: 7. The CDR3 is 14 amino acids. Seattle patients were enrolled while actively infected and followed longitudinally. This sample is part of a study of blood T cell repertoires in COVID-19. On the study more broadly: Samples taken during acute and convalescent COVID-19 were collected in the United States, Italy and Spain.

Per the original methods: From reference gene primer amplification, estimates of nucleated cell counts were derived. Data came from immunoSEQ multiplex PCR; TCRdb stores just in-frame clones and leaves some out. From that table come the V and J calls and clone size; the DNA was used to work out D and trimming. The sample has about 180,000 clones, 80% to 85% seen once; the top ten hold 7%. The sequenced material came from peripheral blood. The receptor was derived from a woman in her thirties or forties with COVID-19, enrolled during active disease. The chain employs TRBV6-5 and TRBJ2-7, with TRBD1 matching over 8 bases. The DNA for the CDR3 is TGTGCCAGCACCCCAGACAGGGGACCCTACGAGCAGTACTTC. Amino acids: CASTPDRGPYEQYF.